This T cell receptor (delta chain) was documented in a study of γδ T cells in repeated Plasmodium falciparum infection. TRG and TRD sequences were obtained from every sorted gammadelta sample. TCRdb ran CATT on the multiplex PCR reads. The repertoire has 85,000 to 95,000 delta-chain clones, over 1.3% of them found once; the top ten carry under 9.5%. CDR1 is GEAIGNYY, CDR2 EKD, per germline. The length of the CDR3 is 16 residues. The V end was cut by 2 bases, the J end by 3 bases, with 18 bases between. Flow sorting of PBMC yielded separate Vgamma9/Vdelta2+ and Vdelta2-negative gammadelta T cell populations for bulk repertoire analysis. Findings and limits, study-wide: Vdelta2-negative gammadelta repertoires, largely Vdelta1+, seemingly showed infection-driven waves of new clonal selection.

Points on this clone: Its antigen is currently unknown. The protein that TCRdb holds for this DNA derives from a much larger clone and differs from the translated DNA at residue 11, which likely indicates a read error; the protein shown here is translated from the DNA.

Sequencing was carried out using gamma-delta T cells from blood. This receptor was obtained from a pool of human donors (malaria-infected and uninfected, not separated). The J gene is TRDJ1, the V gene TRDV2; D ambiguous. CDR3 coding DNA: TGTGCCTGTGACAAGAATCGGGGTCGTTACGCCGATAAACTCATCTTT. The encoded protein is CACDKNRGRYADKLIF.